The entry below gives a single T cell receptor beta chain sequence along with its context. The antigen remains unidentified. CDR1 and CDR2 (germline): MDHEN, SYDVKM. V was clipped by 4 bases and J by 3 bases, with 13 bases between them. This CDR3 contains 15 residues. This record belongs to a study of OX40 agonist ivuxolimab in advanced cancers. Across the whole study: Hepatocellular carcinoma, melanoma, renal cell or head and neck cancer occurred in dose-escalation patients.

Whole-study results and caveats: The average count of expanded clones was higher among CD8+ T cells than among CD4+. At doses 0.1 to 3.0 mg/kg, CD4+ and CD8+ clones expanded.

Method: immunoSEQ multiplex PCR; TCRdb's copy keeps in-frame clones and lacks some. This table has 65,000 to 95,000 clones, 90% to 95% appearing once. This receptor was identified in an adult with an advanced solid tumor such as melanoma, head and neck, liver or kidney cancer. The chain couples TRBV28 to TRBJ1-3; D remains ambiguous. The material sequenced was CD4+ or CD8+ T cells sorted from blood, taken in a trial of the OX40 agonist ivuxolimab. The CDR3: CASSSPMRVGNTIYF. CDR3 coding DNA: TGTGCCAGCAGTTCCCCGATGAGGGTTGGAAACACCATATATTTT.